The clone carrying this T cell receptor beta chain was counted only a few times. Its target is unknown. These data come from a study of response to subunit inactivated influenza vaccine. Findings of the study overall: Researchers suggested that each seasonal influenza vaccination recruits few new T cells.

Trimming left V 2 bases short and J 4 bases short, with 11 bases between. Germline loops: CDR1 SEHNR, CDR2 FQNEAQ (reference sequence). The CDR3 is 14 residues long. TCRdb fed the RT-PCR reads into MiXCR, producing one record per CDR3 protein. The table shows about 610,000 distinct CDR3 sequences, with about 14% occurring only once. The sequence derives from a middle-aged man who received an inactivated influenza vaccine. The material was PBMCs from blood, obtained about 13 days after vaccination. The chain joins TRBV7-9 to TRBJ1-2, with D unresolved. The CDR3 DNA sequence: TGTGCCAGCAGCTTACCGCAACTCTCCTATGGCTACACCTTC. Residues: CASSLPQLSYGYTF. Full variable domain (remainder filled in from reference TRBV7-9 and TRBJ1-2): DTGVSQNPRHKITKRGQNVTFRCDPISEHNRLYWYRQTLGQGPEFLTYFQNEAQLEKSRLLSDRFSAERPKGSFSTLEIQRTEQGDSAMYLCASSLPQLSYGYTFGSGTRLTVV.